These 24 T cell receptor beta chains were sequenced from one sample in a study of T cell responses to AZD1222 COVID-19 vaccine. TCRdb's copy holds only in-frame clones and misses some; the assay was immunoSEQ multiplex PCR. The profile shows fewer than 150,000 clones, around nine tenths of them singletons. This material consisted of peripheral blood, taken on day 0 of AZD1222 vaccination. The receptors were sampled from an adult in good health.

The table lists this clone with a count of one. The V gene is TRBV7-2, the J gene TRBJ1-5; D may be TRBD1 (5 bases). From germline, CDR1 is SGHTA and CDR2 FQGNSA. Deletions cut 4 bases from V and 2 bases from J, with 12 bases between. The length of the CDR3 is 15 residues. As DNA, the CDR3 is TGTGCCAGCAGCTCTAGTAGGGGAGGCAATCAGCCCCAGCATTTT. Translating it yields CASSSSRGGNQPQHF.

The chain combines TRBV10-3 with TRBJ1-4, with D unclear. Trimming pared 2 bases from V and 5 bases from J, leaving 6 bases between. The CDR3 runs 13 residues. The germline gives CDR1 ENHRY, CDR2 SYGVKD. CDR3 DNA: TGTGCCATCAGTGAGCTGTTAAATGAAAAACTGTTTTTT. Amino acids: CAISELLNEKLFF.

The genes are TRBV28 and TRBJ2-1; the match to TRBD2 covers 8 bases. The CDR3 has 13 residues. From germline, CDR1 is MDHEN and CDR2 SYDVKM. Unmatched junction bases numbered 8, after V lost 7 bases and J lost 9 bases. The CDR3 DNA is TGTGCCAGCAACTACGGGGGGGCTAGTGAGCAGTTCTTC. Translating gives CASNYGGASEQFF. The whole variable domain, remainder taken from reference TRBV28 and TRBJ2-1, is DVKVTQSSRYLVKRTGEKVFLECVQDMDHENMFWYRQDPGLGLRLIYFSYDVKMKEKGDIPEGYSVSREKKERFSLILESASTNQTSMYLCASNYGGASEQFFGPGTRLTVL.

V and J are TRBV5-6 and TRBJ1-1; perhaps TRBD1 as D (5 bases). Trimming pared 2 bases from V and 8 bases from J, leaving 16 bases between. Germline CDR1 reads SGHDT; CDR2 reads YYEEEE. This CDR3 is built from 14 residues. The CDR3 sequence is CASSLSGYLNEAFF. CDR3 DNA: TGTGCCAGCAGCTTATCAGGGTACCTAAACGAAGCTTTCTTT.

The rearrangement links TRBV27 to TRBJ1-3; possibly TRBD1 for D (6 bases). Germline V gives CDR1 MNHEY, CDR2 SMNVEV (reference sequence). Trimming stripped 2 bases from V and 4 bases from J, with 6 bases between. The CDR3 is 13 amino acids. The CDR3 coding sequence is TGTGCCAGCAGTTTAGACAGGGGAAACACCATATATTTT. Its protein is CASSLDRGNTIYF.

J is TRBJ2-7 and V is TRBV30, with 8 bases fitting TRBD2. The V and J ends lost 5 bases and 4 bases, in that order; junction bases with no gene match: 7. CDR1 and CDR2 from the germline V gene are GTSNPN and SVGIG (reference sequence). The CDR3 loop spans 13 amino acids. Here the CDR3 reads CAWRTGGPYEQYF. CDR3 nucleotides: TGTGCCTGGCGGACGGGAGGGCCGTACGAGCAGTACTTC.

CDR3 nucleotides: TGTGCCAGTCGGGTCAGCACTGCAGCTGAAGCTTTCTTT. Its translation is CASRVSTAAEAFF. J is TRBJ1-1 and V is TRBV6-5; the D is unclear. The germline gives CDR1 MNHEY, CDR2 SVGAGI. This CDR3 region has 13 residues. Trimming took 9 bases from V and 6 from J, leaving 17 bases between them.

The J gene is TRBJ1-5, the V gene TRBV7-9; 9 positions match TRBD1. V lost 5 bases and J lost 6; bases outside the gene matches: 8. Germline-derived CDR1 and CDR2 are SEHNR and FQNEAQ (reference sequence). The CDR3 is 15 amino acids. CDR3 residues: CASSRGTGSGQPQHF. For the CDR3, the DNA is TGTGCCAGCAGCCGCGGGACAGGGTCTGGTCAGCCCCAGCATTTT.

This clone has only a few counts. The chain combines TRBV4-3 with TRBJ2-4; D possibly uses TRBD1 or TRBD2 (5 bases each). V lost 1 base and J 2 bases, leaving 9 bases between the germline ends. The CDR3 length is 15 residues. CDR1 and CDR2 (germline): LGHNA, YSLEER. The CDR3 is CASSQARGTKNIQYF. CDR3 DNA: TGCGCCAGCAGCCAAGCGAGGGGAACCAAAAACATTCAGTACTTC.

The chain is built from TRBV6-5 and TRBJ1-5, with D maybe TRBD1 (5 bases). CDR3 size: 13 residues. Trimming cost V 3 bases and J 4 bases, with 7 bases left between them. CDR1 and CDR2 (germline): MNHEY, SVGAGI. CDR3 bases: TGTGCCAGCAGTTATGACAGAAATCAGCCCCAGCATTTT. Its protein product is CASSYDRNQPQHF.

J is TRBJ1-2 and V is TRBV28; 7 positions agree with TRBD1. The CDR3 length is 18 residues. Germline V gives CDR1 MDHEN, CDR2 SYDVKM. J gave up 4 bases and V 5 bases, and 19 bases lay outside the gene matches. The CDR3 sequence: CASSRGRGRPQVGYGYTF. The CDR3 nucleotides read TGTGCCAGCAGTAGGGGGCGAGGACGACCCCAGGTGGGCTATGGCTACACCTTC.

The CDR3 reads CASSRGTGDWSNQPQHF. CDR3 DNA sequence: TGTGCCAGCAGCCGGGGGACAGGGGATTGGAGCAATCAGCCCCAGCATTTT. The V and J genes are TRBV4-2 and TRBJ1-5; TRBD1 matches at 10 bases. The CDR3 has 17 amino acids. Germline trimming cut 4 bases from V and 1 base from J; bases unmatched to any gene: 7. Germline loops: CDR1 LGHNA, CDR2 YNFKEQ.

The CDR3 is CATSDAPGAGNTGELFF. The CDR3 DNA reads TGTGCCACCAGTGATGCCCCCGGGGCAGGGAACACCGGGGAGCTGTTTTTT. This chain joins TRBV24-1 and TRBJ2-2; either TRBD1 or TRBD2 may supply D (5 bases each). The CDR3 is made up of 17 amino acids. Germline V CDR1 and CDR2: KGHDR, SFDVKD. V dropped 3 bases and J dropped 1 base, with 14 bases sitting between them.

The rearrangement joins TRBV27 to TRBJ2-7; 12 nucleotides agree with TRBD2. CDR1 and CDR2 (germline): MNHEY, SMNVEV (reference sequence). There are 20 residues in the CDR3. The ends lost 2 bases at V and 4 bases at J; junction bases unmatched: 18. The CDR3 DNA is TGTGCCAGCAGTTTAGAGGGAAGGCTAGCGGGAGGGATCAACTTTTACGAGCAGTACTTC. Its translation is CASSLEGRLAGGINFYEQYF.

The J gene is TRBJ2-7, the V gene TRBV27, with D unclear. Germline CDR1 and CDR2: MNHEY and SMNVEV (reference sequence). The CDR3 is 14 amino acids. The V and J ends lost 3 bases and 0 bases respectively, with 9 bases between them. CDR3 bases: TGTGCCAGCAGTTTGTACAGCGACTCCTACGAGCAGTACTTC. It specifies CASSLYSDSYEQYF.

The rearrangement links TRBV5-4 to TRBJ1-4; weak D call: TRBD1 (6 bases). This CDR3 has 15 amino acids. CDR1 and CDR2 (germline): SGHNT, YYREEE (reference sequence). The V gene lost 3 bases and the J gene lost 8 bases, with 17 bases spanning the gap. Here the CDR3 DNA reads TGTGCCAGCAGCTCTTTAATACAGGGAAACGAAAAACTGTTTTTT. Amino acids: CASSSLIQGNEKLFF. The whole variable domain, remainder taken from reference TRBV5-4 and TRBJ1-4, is ETGVTQSPTHLIKTRGQQVTLRCSSQSGHNTVSWYQQALGQGPQFIFQYYREEENGRGNFPPRFSGLQFPNYSSELNVNALELDDSALYLCASSSLIQGNEKLFFGSGTQLSVL.

CDR3 residues: CASSPDRNYNEQFF. Written as DNA, the CDR3 is TGTGCCAGCTCACCGGACAGGAATTACAATGAGCAGTTCTTC. The chain links TRBV18 to TRBJ2-1, with 7 bases matching TRBD1. The V segment lost 3 bases and the J segment 4 bases; nucleotides outside the gene matches: 3. The length of the CDR3 is 14 residues. CDR1 is KGHSH, CDR2 LQKENI, per germline.

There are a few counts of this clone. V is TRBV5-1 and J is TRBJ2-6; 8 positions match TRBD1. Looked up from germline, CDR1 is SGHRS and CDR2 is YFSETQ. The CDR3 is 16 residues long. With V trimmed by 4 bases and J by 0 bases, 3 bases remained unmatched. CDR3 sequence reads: CASSGTGISGANVLTF. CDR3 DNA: TGCGCCAGCAGCGGGACAGGCATCTCTGGGGCCAACGTCCTGACTTTC.

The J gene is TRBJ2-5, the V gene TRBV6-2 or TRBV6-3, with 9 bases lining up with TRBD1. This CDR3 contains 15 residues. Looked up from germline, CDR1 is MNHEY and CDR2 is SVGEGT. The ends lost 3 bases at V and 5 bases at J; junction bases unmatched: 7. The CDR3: CASSYHRDRAETQYF. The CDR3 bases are TGTGCCAGCAGTTATCACCGGGACAGGGCGGAGACCCAGTACTTC.

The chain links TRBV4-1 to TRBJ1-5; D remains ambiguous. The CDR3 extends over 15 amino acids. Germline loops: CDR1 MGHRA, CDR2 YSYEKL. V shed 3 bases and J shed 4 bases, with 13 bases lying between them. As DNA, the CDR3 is TGCGCCAGCAGCCAGGAACGGCTAGAGAATCAGCCCCAGCATTTT. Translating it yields CASSQERLENQPQHF.

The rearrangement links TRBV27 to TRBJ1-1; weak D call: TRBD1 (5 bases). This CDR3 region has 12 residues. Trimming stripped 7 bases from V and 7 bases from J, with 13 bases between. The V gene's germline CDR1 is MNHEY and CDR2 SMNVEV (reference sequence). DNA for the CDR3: TGTGCCAGCAATATCCCAGGGCGTGAAGCTTTCTTT. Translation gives CASNIPGREAFF.

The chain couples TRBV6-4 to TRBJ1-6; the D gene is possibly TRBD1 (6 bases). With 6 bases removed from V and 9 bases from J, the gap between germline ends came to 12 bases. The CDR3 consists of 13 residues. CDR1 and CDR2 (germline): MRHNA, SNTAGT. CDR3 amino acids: CASRETGGSPLHF. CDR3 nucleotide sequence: TGTGCCAGCAGAGAGACAGGCGGTTCACCCCTCCACTTT.

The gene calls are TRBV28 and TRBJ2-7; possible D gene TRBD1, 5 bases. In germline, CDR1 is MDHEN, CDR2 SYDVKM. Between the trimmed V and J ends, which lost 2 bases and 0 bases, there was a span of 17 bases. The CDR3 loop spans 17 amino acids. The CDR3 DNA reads TGTGCCAGCAGTTTAGATGTCACAGGCGGAAGCTCCTACGAGCAGTACTTC. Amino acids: CASSLDVTGGSSYEQYF.

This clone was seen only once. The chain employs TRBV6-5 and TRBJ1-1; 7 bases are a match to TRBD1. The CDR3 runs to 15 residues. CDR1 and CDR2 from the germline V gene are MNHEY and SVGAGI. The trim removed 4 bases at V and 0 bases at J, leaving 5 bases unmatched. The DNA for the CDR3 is TGTGCCAGCAGTTTAACCGGGACAGTGAACACTGAAGCTTTCTTT. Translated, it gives CASSLTGTVNTEAFF.